These 24 T cell receptor beta chains share one sample of origin, sequenced in a study of cytomegalovirus exposure and HLA in healthy donors. PCR used 60 Vbeta primers and 13 Jbeta primers. Profiled with immunoSEQ multiplex PCR; TCRdb holds only in-frame clones, not every one. This table holds some 120,000 clones, 75% to 85% found once. The sequenced sample was PBMCs. The source of these receptors is a male donor in good health and CMV-seropositive.

The V gene is TRBV5-1, the J gene TRBJ1-1, with no clear D. Trimming removed 1 base from V and 9 bases from J, with 13 bases in between. The CDR3 runs 13 residues. Per the germline V gene, CDR1 is SGHRS and CDR2 is YFSETQ. This chain's CDR3 is CASSLHDNYQAFF. The CDR3, as DNA: TGCGCCAGCAGCTTGCACGACAATTACCAAGCTTTCTTT.

The J gene is TRBJ2-7, the V gene TRBV19, with 7 bases matching TRBD1. The CDR3 spans 14 residues. Germline V gene sequence: CDR1 LNHDA, CDR2 SQIVND (reference sequence). The J segment lost 6 bases and the V segment lost 5 bases, leaving 10 bases of the junction unmatched. The CDR3 DNA reads as TGTGCCAGTAGTGCCGACAGGGAGATAAGCGAGCAGTACTTC. Its translation: CASSADREISEQYF.

V is TRBV27 and J is TRBJ2-3, with 7 bases aligning to TRBD2. CDR3 length: 15 residues. Looked up from germline, CDR1 is MNHEY and CDR2 is SMNVEV (reference sequence). The V and J ends lost 1 base and 3 bases, in that order; junction bases with no gene match: 4. CDR3 amino acids: CASSLYSSGTDTQYF. In nucleotides, the CDR3 is TGTGCCAGCAGTTTATACTCTAGCGGAACAGATACGCAGTATTTT.

The chain uses TRBV2 and TRBJ2-7, with D perhaps TRBD1 (6 bases). The V end was cut by 5 bases, the J end by 0 bases, with 11 bases between. The germline V gene has CDR1 SNHLY and CDR2 FYNNEI. The CDR3 has 14 amino acids. CDR3 nucleotides: TGTGCCAGCAGTAGGCAGGGGAGCTCCTACGAGCAGTACTTC. As protein: CASSRQGSSYEQYF.

V usage is TRBV5-1 and J usage is TRBJ2-7; 9 nucleotides align to TRBD2. V shed 4 bases and J 2 bases; nucleotides not matched to a gene: 7. The CDR3 has 15 amino acids. Germline lookup yields CDR1 SGHRS and CDR2 YFSETQ. The CDR3 nucleotides are TGCGCCAGCAGCCCCGGGACTAGCAGGACCTACGAGCAGTACTTC. This encodes CASSPGTSRTYEQYF.

The genes are TRBV4-2 and TRBJ2-7; D is undetermined. From germline, CDR1 is LGHNA and CDR2 YNFKEQ. Trimming removed 1 base from V and 6 bases from J, with 16 bases in between. The CDR3 is made up of 15 amino acids. The CDR3 is CASSQVTEALVEQYF. CDR3 bases: TGTGCCAGCAGCCAAGTCACCGAGGCCTTAGTCGAGCAGTACTTC.

V and J are TRBV4-2 and TRBJ2-1; unclear D gene. CDR3 size: 13 residues. Trimming removed 0 bases from V and 7 bases from J, with 7 bases in between. Germline loops: CDR1 LGHNA, CDR2 YNFKEQ. In DNA, the CDR3 is TGTGCCAGCAGCCAAGATTCCGGGAATGAGCAGTTCTTC. As protein: CASSQDSGNEQFF.

The rearrangement joins TRBV11-3 to TRBJ2-1; D remains unclear. The CDR3 extends over 13 amino acids. Germline V lookup: CDR1 SGHNT, CDR2 YENEEA. Trimming pared 1 base from V and 2 bases from J, leaving 3 bases between. CDR3 loop: CASSLAAYNEQFF. Written as DNA, the CDR3 is TGTGCCAGCAGCTTAGCCGCCTACAATGAGCAGTTCTTC.

CDR3 in DNA: TGTGCCAGTAGTAATATGAACACTGAAGCTTTCTTT. It specifies CASSNMNTEAFF. The chain is built from TRBV19 and TRBJ1-1; D not certain. Germline assignment: CDR1 LNHDA and CDR2 SQIVND (reference sequence). The V gene lost 4 bases and the J gene lost 0 bases, with 3 bases spanning the gap. The CDR3 runs 12 residues.

The V and J genes are TRBV7-9 and TRBJ2-5, with 9 bases aligning to TRBD1. Germline assignment: CDR1 SEHNR and CDR2 FQNEAQ (reference sequence). The V gene end was trimmed by 6 bases and the J gene end by 1 base; junction bases not matched to a gene: 3. This CDR3 is built from 14 residues. CDR3 coding DNA: TGTGCCAGCAGTTTACAGGGGGCCCAAGAGACCCAGTACTTC. Protein: CASSLQGAQETQYF.

This chain connects TRBV7-8 to TRBJ1-2, with D perhaps matching TRBD1 (5 bases). The CDR3 extends over 16 amino acids. Trimming stripped 9 bases from V and 1 base from J, with 21 bases between. Germline lookup yields CDR1 SGHVS and CDR2 FQNEAQ. The CDR3 reads CASPSTREGGNYGYTF. In DNA form, the CDR3 reads TGTGCCAGTCCCTCTACCAGGGAAGGTGGTAACTATGGCTACACCTTC.

As DNA, the CDR3 is TGTGCCAGCACCGAACAGGGAGCCACCTACGAGCAGTACTTC. Its translation is CASTEQGATYEQYF. The chain is built from TRBV28 and TRBJ2-7; tentatively, D is TRBD1 (6 bases). Trimming pared 7 bases from V and 2 bases from J, leaving 15 bases between. The CDR3 length is 14 residues. The germline V gene has CDR1 MDHEN and CDR2 SYDVKM.

This chain connects TRBV10-3 to TRBJ2-7, with D unresolved. The CDR3 spans 12 residues. Germline V gene sequence: CDR1 ENHRY, CDR2 SYGVKD. Trimming cost V 5 bases and J 1 base, with 6 bases left between them. CDR3 residues: CAISSLSYEQYF. CDR3 in DNA: TGTGCCATCAGTTCACTATCCTACGAGCAGTACTTC.

The chain joins TRBV4-3 to TRBJ2-1; 7 nucleotides line up with TRBD2. This CDR3 has 15 amino acids. Germline CDR1 is LGHNA and CDR2 is YSLEER. The ends lost 0 bases at V and 7 bases at J; junction bases unmatched: 6. CDR3 coding DNA: TGCGCCAGCAGCCAAGAGTGGACTAGACTGAATGAGCAGTTCTTC. As protein: CASSQEWTRLNEQFF.

The chain uses TRBV19 and TRBJ1-1; a possible D gene is TRBD1 (6 bases). This CDR3 comprises 13 residues. V lost 8 bases and J lost 1, with 11 bases in between. Germline V gene data show CDR1 as LNHDA and CDR2 as SQIVND (reference sequence). The DNA of the CDR3 is TGTGCCAGTGGACAGACGAGGAACACTGAAGCTTTCTTT. Translating gives CASGQTRNTEAFF.

This chain connects TRBV7-8 to TRBJ2-1; D possibly corresponds to TRBD2 (6 bases). The germline CDR1 and CDR2 sequences are SGHVS and FQNEAQ. The length of the CDR3 is 15 residues. Trimming removed 5 bases at V and 10 bases at J, with 21 bases between. CDR3 sequence (DNA): TGTGCCAGCAGCCGACTAGTTTCCCGGATGGGGGAGCAGTTCTTC. Translating it yields CASSRLVSRMGEQFF.

In the case of this clone: The junction departs from the called germline gene at one end, perhaps through a read error. The J gene is TRBJ2-4, the V gene TRBV23-1, with TRBD2 as a possible D gene (5 bases). TRBV23-1 is treated as an ORF (open reading frame) with a function not yet certain. The CDR3 consists of 16 residues. The CDR3 sequence: CASSQSGGLAKNSQYF. The CDR3 bases are TGCGCCAGCAGTCAATCCGGTGGGCTAGCCAAAAACAGTCAGTACTTC.

The V gene is TRBV2, the J gene TRBJ2-7; TRBD1 matches at 8 bases. The junction had 8 bases not matched to a gene; V was cut back by 7 bases and J by 3 bases. This CDR3 comprises 14 residues. Germline V lookup: CDR1 SNHLY, CDR2 FYNNEI. The CDR3 reads CASIGTGYGYEQYF. CDR3 DNA sequence: TGTGCCAGCATTGGGACAGGCTATGGCTACGAGCAGTACTTC.

The chain combines TRBV6-1 with TRBJ1-3, with D possibly being TRBD1 (6 bases). The V end was cut by 6 bases, the J end by 0 bases, with 12 bases between. This CDR3 region has 15 residues. Germline CDR1 and CDR2: MNHNS and SASEGT. The DNA for the CDR3 is TGTGCCAGCAGGGAAAGGACAGACTCTGGAAACACCATATATTTT. As protein: CASRERTDSGNTIYF.

This clone showed up just a few times. In DNA form, the CDR3 reads TGTGCCAGCAGCTTTGGACAGGCTAATGAAAAACTGTTTTTT. Its translation: CASSFGQANEKLFF. The chain combines TRBV7-8 with TRBJ1-4, with 7 positions matching TRBD1. J lost 3 bases, V lost 3 bases, and 1 base had no gene match. CDR3 length: 14 amino acids. Germline assignment: CDR1 SGHVS and CDR2 FQNEAQ.

The rearrangement uses TRBV13 and TRBJ2-7; perhaps TRBD2 as D (5 bases). The length of the CDR3 is 14 residues. The V end lost 5 bases, the J end lost 6 bases, and 17 bases lay between the germline ends. CDR1 is PRHDT, CDR2 FYEKMQ, per germline (reference sequence). The DNA of the CDR3 is TGTGCCAGCAGCGCCTTCACTAGGCCCTCCGAGCAGTACTTC. Translated: CASSAFTRPSEQYF. Full variable domain (missing parts from reference TRBV13 and TRBJ2-7): AAGVIQSPRHLIKEKRETATLKCYPIPRHDTVYWYQQGPGQDPQFLISFYEKMQSDKGSIPDRFSAQQFSDYHSELNMSSLELGDSALYFCASSAFTRPSEQYFGPGTRLTVT.

The V call is TRBV7-3, the J call TRBJ2-1, with 7 bases lining up with TRBD2. The CDR3 extends over 13 amino acids. CDR1 SGHTA and CDR2 FQGTGA come from the germline V gene. J was trimmed by 5 bases and V by 5 bases; bases with no gene match: 3. The CDR3 region is CASSSLADNEQFF. CDR3 coding DNA: TGTGCCAGCAGCAGCCTAGCGGACAATGAGCAGTTCTTC.

The chain combines TRBV6-5 with TRBJ2-1, with D tentatively TRBD1 (5 bases). The V gene's germline CDR1 is MNHEY and CDR2 SVGAGI. The germline V and J ends were trimmed by 2 bases and 4 bases, with 12 bases remaining between them. CDR3 length: 15 amino acids. The DNA for the CDR3 is TGTGCCAGCAGTTACGGGCAGGGTGTTTACAATGAGCAGTTCTTC. Protein sequence: CASSYGQGVYNEQFF.

The chain couples TRBV4-2 to TRBJ2-1; D is perhaps TRBD1 (5 bases). Trimming took off 0 bases at V and 7 bases at J, with 7 bases between the two ends. The CDR3 runs 13 residues. Germline assignment: CDR1 LGHNA and CDR2 YNFKEQ. CDR3 nucleotides: TGTGCCAGCAGCCAAGAAAAGGGGAATGAGCAGTTCTTC. This encodes CASSQEKGNEQFF.